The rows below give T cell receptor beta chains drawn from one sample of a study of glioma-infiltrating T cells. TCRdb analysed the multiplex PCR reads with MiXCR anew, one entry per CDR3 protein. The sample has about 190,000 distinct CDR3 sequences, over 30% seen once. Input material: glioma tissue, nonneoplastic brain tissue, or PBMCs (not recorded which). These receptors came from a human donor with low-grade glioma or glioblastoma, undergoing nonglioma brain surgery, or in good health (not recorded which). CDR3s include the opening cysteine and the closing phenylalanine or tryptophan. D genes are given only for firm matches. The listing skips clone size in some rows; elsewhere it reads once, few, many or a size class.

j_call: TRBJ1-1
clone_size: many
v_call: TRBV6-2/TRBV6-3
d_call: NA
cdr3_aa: CASSSSLRGEAFF
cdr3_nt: TGTGCCAGCAGTTCGTCACTGCGGGGAGAAGCTTTCTTT

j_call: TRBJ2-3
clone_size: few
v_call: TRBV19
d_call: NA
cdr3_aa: CASSITGRHYADTQYF
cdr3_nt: TGTGCCAGTAGTATAACGGGCAGGCATTACGCAGATACGCAGTATTTT

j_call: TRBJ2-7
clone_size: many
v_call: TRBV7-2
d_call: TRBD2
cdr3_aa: CASSPGLADTYEQYF
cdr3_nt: TGTGCCAGCAGTCCCGGACTAGCGGATACCTACGAGCAGTACTTC

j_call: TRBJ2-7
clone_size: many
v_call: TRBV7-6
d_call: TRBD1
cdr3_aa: CASSLDREHDEQYF
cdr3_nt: TGTGCCAGCAGCCTGGACAGGGAGCACGACGAGCAGTACTTC

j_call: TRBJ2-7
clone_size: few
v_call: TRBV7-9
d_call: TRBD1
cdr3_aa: CASSPGTGIRYEQYF
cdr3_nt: TGTGCCAGCAGCCCGGGGACAGGGATCCGCTACGAGCAGTACTTC

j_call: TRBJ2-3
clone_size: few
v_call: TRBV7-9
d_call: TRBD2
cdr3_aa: CASREAGLTDTQYF
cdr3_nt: TGTGCCAGCAGGGAAGCGGGGCTCACAGATACGCAGTATTTT

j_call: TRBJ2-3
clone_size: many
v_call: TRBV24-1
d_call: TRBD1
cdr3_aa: CATSDLKGAGTDTQYF
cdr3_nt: TGTGCCACCAGTGATTTGAAGGGGGCTGGCACAGATACGCAGTATTTT

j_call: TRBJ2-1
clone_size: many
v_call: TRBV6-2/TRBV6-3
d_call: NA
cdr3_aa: CASTDRYNEQFF
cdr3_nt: TGTGCCAGCACCGACAGATACAATGAGCAGTTCTTC

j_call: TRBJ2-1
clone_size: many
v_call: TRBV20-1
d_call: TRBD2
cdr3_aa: CSMTSGPYNEQFF
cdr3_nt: TGCAGTATGACTAGCGGGCCCTACAATGAGCAGTTCTTC

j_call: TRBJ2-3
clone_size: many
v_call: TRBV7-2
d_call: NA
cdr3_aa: CASSPSLVTDTQYF
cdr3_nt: TGTGCCAGCAGCCCCTCCCTCGTTACAGATACGCAGTATTTT

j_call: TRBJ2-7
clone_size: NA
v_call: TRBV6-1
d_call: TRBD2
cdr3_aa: CASSPGWASGRADEQYF
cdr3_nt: TGTGCCAGCAGCCCGGGATGGGCTAGCGGGAGGGCTGACGAGCAGTACTTC

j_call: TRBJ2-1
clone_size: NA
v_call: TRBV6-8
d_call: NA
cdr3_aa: CARKRELVEQFF
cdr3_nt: TGTGCCAGAAAGAGGGAACTAGTTGAGCAGTTCTTC

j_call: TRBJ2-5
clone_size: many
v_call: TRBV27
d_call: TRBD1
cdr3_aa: CASSPPPDRGRETQYF
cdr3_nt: TGTGCCAGCAGTCCTCCCCCGGACAGGGGACGAGAGACCCAGTACTTC

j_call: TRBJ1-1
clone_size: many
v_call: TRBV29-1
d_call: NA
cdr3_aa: CSVESGGGGTEAFF
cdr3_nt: TGCAGCGTTGAATCCGGTGGGGGCGGCACTGAAGCTTTCTTT

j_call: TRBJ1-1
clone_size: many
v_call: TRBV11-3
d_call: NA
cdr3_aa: CASSRSRGTEAFF
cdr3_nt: TGTGCCAGCAGCCGGTCGAGGGGAACTGAAGCTTTCTTT

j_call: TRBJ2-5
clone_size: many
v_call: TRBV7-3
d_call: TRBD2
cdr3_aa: CASSLGGWETQYF
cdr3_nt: TGTGCCAGCAGCTTGGGGGGGTGGGAGACCCAGTACTTC

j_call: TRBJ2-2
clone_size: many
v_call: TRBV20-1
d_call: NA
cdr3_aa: CSAKEGLAGELFF
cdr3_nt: TGCAGTGCTAAAGAGGGGTTGGCCGGGGAGCTGTTTTTT

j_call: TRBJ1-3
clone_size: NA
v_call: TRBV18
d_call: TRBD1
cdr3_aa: CASSPSTGGASRNTIYF
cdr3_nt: TGTGCCAGCTCACCTTCGACAGGGGGCGCGTCTAGAAACACCATATATTTT

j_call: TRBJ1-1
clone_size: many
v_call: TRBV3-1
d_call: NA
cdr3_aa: CASSGGSEAFF
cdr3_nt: TGTGCCAGCAGCGGGGGCTCTGAAGCTTTCTTT

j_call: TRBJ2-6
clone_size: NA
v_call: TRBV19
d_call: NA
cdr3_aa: CASSPRKGEANVLTF
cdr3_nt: TGTGCCAGTAGCCCTAGGAAGGGAGAGGCCAACGTCCTGACTTTC

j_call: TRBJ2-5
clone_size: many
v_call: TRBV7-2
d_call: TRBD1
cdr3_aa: CASSIDRVETQYF
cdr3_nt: TGTGCCAGCAGCATTGACAGGGTGGAGACCCAGTACTTC

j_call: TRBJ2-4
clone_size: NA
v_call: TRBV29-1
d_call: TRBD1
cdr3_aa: CSVPDREDIQYF
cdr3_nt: TGCAGCGTACCGGACAGGGAAGACATTCAGTACTTC

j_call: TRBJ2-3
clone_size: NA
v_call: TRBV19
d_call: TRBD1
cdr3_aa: CATATGEDLSGNTQYF
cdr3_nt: TGTGCCACCGCGACAGGGGAGGACCTATCAGGAAATACGCAGTATTTT

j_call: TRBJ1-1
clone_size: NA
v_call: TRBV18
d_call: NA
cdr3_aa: CASSPSGEKTEAFF
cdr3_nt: TGTGCCAGCTCACCGAGTGGAGAGAAGACTGAAGCTTTCTTT

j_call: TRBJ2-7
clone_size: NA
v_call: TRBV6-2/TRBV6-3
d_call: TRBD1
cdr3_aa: CASAYGDRGTYEQYF
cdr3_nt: TGTGCCAGCGCTTACGGGGACAGGGGTACATACGAGCAGTACTTC

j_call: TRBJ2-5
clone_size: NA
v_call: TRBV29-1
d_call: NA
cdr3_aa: CSVEAGAPGETQYF
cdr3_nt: TGCAGCGTTGAAGCGGGAGCGCCCGGGGAGACCCAGTACTTC

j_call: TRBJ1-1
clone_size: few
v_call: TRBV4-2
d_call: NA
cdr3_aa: CASSLPGTRNTEAFF
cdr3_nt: TGTGCCAGCAGCCTCCCGGGCACCCGGAACACTGAAGCTTTCTTT

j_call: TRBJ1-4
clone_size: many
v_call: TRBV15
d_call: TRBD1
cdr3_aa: CATSSTRTGLNEKLFF
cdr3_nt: TGTGCCACCAGCTCCACCCGGACAGGCTTGAATGAAAAACTGTTTTTT

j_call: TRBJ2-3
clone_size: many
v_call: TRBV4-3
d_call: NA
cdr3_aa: CASSHVSEGDTQYF
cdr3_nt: TGCGCCAGCAGCCATGTTAGCGAGGGAGATACGCAGTATTTT

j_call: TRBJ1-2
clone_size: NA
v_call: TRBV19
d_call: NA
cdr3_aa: CASSLGRSYGYTF
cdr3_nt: TGTGCCAGTAGCTTAGGACGGAGCTATGGCTACACCTTC

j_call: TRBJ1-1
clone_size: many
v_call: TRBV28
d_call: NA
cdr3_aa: CASSLAAEAFF
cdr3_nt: TGTGCCAGCAGTTTAGCGGCTGAAGCTTTCTTT